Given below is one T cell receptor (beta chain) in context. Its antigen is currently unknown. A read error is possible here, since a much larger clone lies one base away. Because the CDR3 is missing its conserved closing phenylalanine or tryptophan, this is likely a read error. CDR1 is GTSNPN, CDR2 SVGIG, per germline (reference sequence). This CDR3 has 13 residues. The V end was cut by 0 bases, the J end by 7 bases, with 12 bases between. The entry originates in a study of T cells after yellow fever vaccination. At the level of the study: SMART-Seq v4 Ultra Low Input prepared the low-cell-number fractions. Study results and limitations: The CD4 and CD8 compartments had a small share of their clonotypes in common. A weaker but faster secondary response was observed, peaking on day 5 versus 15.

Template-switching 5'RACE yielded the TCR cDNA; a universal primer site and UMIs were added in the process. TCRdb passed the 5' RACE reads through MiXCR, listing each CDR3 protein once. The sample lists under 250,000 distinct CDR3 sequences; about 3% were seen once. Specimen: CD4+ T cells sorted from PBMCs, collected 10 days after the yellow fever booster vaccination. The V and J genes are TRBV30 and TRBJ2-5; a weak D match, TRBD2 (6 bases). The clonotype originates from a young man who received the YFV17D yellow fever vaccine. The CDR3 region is CAWSVYSGGTQYI. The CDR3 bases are TGTGCCTGGAGTGTTTATAGCGGAGGGACCCAGTACATC.